This T cell receptor beta chain comes out of a study of CD8+CD57+ T cells in acquired aplastic anemia. Study overall: Sorted CD4+ and CD8+ cells yielded around 3.2 ug of DNA on average.

This clonotype was counted a few times. Its antigen remains unknown. Only patients with CD8+CD57+ cell expansion on flow cytometry were chosen for sequencing. There are 13 residues in the CDR3. The ends lost 9 bases at V and 2 bases at J; junction bases unmatched: 4. Germline lookup yields CDR1 LNHDA and CDR2 SQIVND (reference sequence). Findings and caveats of the study: Patients and controls were found to share twenty-nine CD8+ CDR3 sequences.

Profiling that covered TCR beta VDJ and CDR3 relied on genomic DNA as its template. TCRdb fed the reads into MiXCR, producing one record per CDR3 protein. The sample holds about 200,000 distinct CDR3 sequences, under 50% seen once. The sequenced sample consisted of sorted CD4+, CD8+, or CD8+CD57+ T cells (not recorded which) from PBMCs. The source is a human donor with aplastic anemia. The chain combines TRBV19 with TRBJ2-3, with TRBD1 matching over 8 bases. The CDR3 loop is CASRTGFTDTQYF. Here the CDR3 DNA reads TGTGCCAGCAGGACAGGGTTCACAGATACGCAGTATTTT.